This paragraph reports one TCR beta chain. The antigen is not known. This CDR3 is 13 amino acids long. The V gene end was trimmed by 5 bases and the J gene end by 7 bases; junction bases not matched to a gene: 5. CDR1 and CDR2 from the germline V gene are DFQATT and SNEGSKA (reference sequence). This entry is derived from a study of identical twins. Study findings and constraints: For monozygotic twins, models underestimated out-of-frame TCR alpha sharing.

A universal primer site came from template switching; cDNA carried unique molecular identifiers. One entry per CDR3 protein, called by TCRdb with MiXCR from the 5' RACE reads. The sample lists about 190,000 distinct CDR3 sequences; 15% to 20% were seen once. This sample was also put to use in a study of T cells expressing NK-cell markers. That work contributes: Source material for TCR beta repertoires consisted of sorted CD3+CD56+NKG2C+, CD3+CD56+NKG2C- and CD3+CD56-NKG2C+ T cells.

Input material: CD8+ T cells sorted from blood. This receptor was obtained from a woman aged 18-29 years in good health. This sequence joins TRBV20-1 and TRBJ2-1, with 10 bases that match TRBD2. The CDR3 nucleotides read TGCAGTGCTGGGACTAGCGATAAGAATGAGCAGTTCTTC. Protein: CSAGTSDKNEQFF.